This T cell receptor (beta chain) was sequenced during a study of blood T cell repertoires in COVID-19. Study overall: The United States, Italy and Spain were the sources of the acute and convalescent COVID-19 samples. Nucleic acid was either cDNA or gDNA, and it came from T cells, B-cell-depleted T cells, or PBMCs.

In the authors' workflow: Scientists estimated how many nucleated cells there were by amplifying reference gene primers. TCRdb's copy holds only in-frame clones and misses some; the assay was immunoSEQ multiplex PCR. The D gene and trimming were derived from the DNA, and the V and J assignments and clone size from that table. This repertoire shows approximately 57,000 clones, approximately 87% found once; its top ten account for roughly 5%. Looked up from germline, CDR1 is LNHDA and CDR2 is SQIVND (reference sequence). J was trimmed by 5 bases and V by 3 bases; bases with no gene match: 2. This CDR3 is built from 13 residues.

The sample taken for sequencing was peripheral blood. The chain joins TRBV19 to TRBJ2-3; 7 nucleotides match TRBD2. The origin of this receptor is a man aged 35 to 55 with active COVID-19. The CDR3 DNA follows: TGTGCCAGTAGTATTCCGGGGGGAGATACGCAGTATTTT. It codes for CASSIPGGDTQYF.